This T cell receptor beta chain was recorded in a study of T cell responses to AZD1222 COVID-19 vaccine. Study results and limitations: Of spike-specific TCRs, nearly half reportedly target regions left unmutated in variants.

Libraries were prepared by immunoSEQ multiplex PCR; TCRdb keeps only in-frame clonotypes and omits some of them. Here the sample spans some 99,000 clones, about nine tenths being singletons. V was clipped by 4 bases and J by 8 bases, with 20 bases between them. Looked up from germline, CDR1 is GTSNPN and CDR2 is SVGIG (reference sequence). The CDR3 length is 15 residues. On this clone: Its antigen is as yet unknown.

Material: peripheral blood, obtained on day 0 of AZD1222 vaccination. This chain links TRBV30 with TRBJ1-4, with a tentative D call TRBD1 (6 bases). This receptor was taken from an adult in good health. The DNA for the CDR3 is TGTGCCTGGACCCCCGGACAGCTAGACATCGAAAAACTGTTTTTT. Translated, it gives CAWTPGQLDIEKLFF.